This T cell receptor beta chain is from a study of CD8 T cells in ankylosing spondylitis. Findings of the study overall: Seemingly characteristic of ankylosing spondylitis blood was a TCR beta motif consisting of eight highly homologous variants.

TCRdb reprocessed the 5' RACE reads via MiXCR and lists one record per CDR3 protein. The sample lists hundreds of thousands of distinct CDR3 sequences; approximately 26% were seen once. The CDR3 extends over 19 amino acids. V shed 4 bases, J shed 1 base, and the junction held 10 bases outside the gene matches. The germline CDR1 and CDR2 sequences are SGDLS and YYNGEE. On this clonotype itself: Its antigen is still unknown.

V usage is TRBV9 and J usage is TRBJ2-1; 14 nucleotides align to TRBD2. The clonotype was recovered from a male donor with ankylosing spondylitis. The sequenced material came from blood, either unsorted or a sorted T cell fraction (not recorded which). CDR3 sequence: CASSPRGLAGVGSYNEQFF. The CDR3, as DNA: TGTGCCAGCAGCCCAAGGGGACTAGCGGGAGTAGGGTCCTACAATGAGCAGTTCTTC.